This T cell receptor (beta chain) originates from a study of T cell repertoires in cytomegalovirus infection. A remark on this clonotype: Antigen unknown.

Findings of the study overall: It was HLA-C-restricted CMV-specific TCR beta clonotypes that dominated the response ex vivo.

TCRdb reanalysed the reads using MiXCR and keeps one entry per CDR3 protein. Of about 770,000 distinct CDR3 sequences listed, 29% were seen once; the top ten hold roughly 13%. J gave up 5 bases and V 5 bases, and 8 bases lay outside the gene matches. This CDR3 spans 17 amino acids. Germline loops: CDR1 SNHLY, CDR2 FYNNEI. This TCR was sampled from a human donor in good health (CMV status not recorded). Some clones in this sample may be carry-over from other donors' samples. The chain is built from TRBV2 and TRBJ2-2; 13 nucleotides agree with TRBD2. Source: cultured CD8+ T cells from PBMCs, taken from culture after CMV antigen stimulation. The CDR3 region is CASSPLLAGGRTGELFF. In nucleotides, the CDR3 is TGTGCCAGCAGTCCATTACTAGCGGGGGGGCGGACCGGGGAGCTGTTTTTT.